Listed here are 2 T cell receptor beta chains from one sample, sequenced in a study of cytomegalovirus exposure and HLA in healthy donors. Both 60 Vbeta primers and 13 Jbeta primers went into the PCR. Repertoires were generated with immunoSEQ multiplex PCR, while TCRdb's copy carries only in-frame clones and drops some. The table shows around 37,000 clones, with roughly 74% occurring only once. Specimen: PBMCs. These receptors came from a man younger than 40 in good health and CMV-seronegative.

This clone was found once. CDR3 loop: CASSSGTSAYNEQFF. Here the CDR3 DNA reads TGTGCCAGCAGCTCGGGGACTAGCGCCTACAATGAGCAGTTCTTC. The genes are TRBV13 and TRBJ2-1; 10 nucleotides match TRBD2. The CDR3 loop spans 15 amino acids. Germline trimming cut 4 bases from V and 2 bases from J; bases unmatched to any gene: 2. Per the germline V gene, CDR1 is PRHDT and CDR2 is FYEKMQ (reference sequence). The full variable domain, with the rest looked up from reference TRBV13 and TRBJ2-1, is AAGVIQSPRHLIKEKRETATLKCYPIPRHDTVYWYQQGPGQDPQFLISFYEKMQSDKGSIPDRFSAQQFSDYHSELNMSSLELGDSALYFCASSSGTSAYNEQFFGPGTRLTVL.

The V gene is TRBV6-5, the J gene TRBJ2-3, with 11 nucleotides matching TRBD2. Unmatched junction bases numbered 7, after V lost 2 bases and J lost 9 bases. Germline V gene lookup returns CDR1 MNHEY and CDR2 SVGAGI. The length of the CDR3 is 15 residues. CDR3 sequence: CASSYGQLAGETQYF. DNA for the CDR3: TGTGCCAGCAGTTACGGGCAACTAGCGGGAGAAACGCAGTATTTT.